Given below is one T cell receptor beta chain in context. The target antigen is unknown. These data are taken from a study of B cell selection in AIRE deficiency. Germline values: CDR1 SEHNR, CDR2 FQNEAQ (reference sequence). Trimming removed 1 base at V and 4 bases at J, with 9 bases between. CDR3 length: 14 amino acids. General study points: TCRbeta-only data showed roughly 35% of shared healthy Treg sequences in healthy Tconv. Roughly 31% of healthy-shared Treg TCRbeta sequences appeared in patient Tconv cells.

In the original analysis: Patients' conventional T cells yielded about 11x10^4 distinct TCRbeta sequences; donors' over 1.3x10^5. TCRdb's copy holds only in-frame clones and misses some; the assay was immunoSEQ multiplex PCR. Clone size and the V and J calls come from that table; the DNA yielded D and trimming. The sample carries more than 25,000 clones, about 95% recorded once. Conventional CD4 T cells were sorted as CD4+CD127+ cells. Control samples were from healthy, unrelated donors. Material for sequencing was CD4+CD127+ conventional T cells sorted from PBMCs. The clonotype originates from a human donor in good health. This chain connects TRBV7-9 to TRBJ2-3; D call uncertain. The CDR3 loop reads CASSLGVRSDTQYF. The CDR3 bases are TGTGCCAGCAGCTTAGGCGTTAGGTCAGATACGCAGTATTTT. Together with reference TRBV7-9 and TRBJ2-3, the CDR3 gives the full variable domain: DTGVSQNPRHKITKRGQNVTFRCDPISEHNRLYWYRQTLGQGPEFLTYFQNEAQLEKSRLLSDRFSAERPKGSFSTLEIQRTEQGDSAMYLCASSLGVRSDTQYFGPGTRLTVL.